The clone carrying this T cell receptor beta chain was detected a few times. The antigen remains undetermined. The time point: persistent/refractory GD, antithyroid drugs over 5 years with positive TRAb. There was RNA extracted from PBMCs, and the TCR library was made from it. The diagnosis of Graves' disease used American Thyroid Association guidelines. This CDR3 comprises 14 residues. Germline values: CDR1 KGHDR, CDR2 SFDVKD. V trimming: 6 bases; J trimming: 2 bases; junction bases outside the gene matches: 6. The sample is drawn from a study of regulatory T cells in long-lasting Graves disease. Findings of the study overall: Patients with persistent Graves' had lower TCR diversity than newly diagnosed patients. Persistent disease preferred TRBV28, TRBJ1-2 and TRBJ2-5.

Combining iRepertoire HTBI primers with Arm-PCR of CDR3 regions, the authors built TCR beta libraries. In the study's own analysis: Identification of gene segments yielded approximately 62 TRBV and 12 to 15 TRBJ across samples. TCRdb re-called the multiplex PCR reads through MiXCR, storing one row per CDR3 protein. The V and J calls and clone size come from TCRdb's table, not from the authors' own analysis. The data show around 460,000 distinct CDR3 sequences, about 22% seen once. This TCR came from a female donor with Graves disease. Sequenced material: peripheral blood mononuclear cells (PBMCs), taken when the disease was refractory, from a patient treated with antithyroid drugs. The chain employs TRBV24-1 and TRBJ2-7; 7 bases line up with TRBD1. The CDR3 is CATSPGQAPYEQYF. CDR3 nucleotides: TGTGCCACCAGTCCCGGACAGGCCCCCTACGAGCAGTACTTC.